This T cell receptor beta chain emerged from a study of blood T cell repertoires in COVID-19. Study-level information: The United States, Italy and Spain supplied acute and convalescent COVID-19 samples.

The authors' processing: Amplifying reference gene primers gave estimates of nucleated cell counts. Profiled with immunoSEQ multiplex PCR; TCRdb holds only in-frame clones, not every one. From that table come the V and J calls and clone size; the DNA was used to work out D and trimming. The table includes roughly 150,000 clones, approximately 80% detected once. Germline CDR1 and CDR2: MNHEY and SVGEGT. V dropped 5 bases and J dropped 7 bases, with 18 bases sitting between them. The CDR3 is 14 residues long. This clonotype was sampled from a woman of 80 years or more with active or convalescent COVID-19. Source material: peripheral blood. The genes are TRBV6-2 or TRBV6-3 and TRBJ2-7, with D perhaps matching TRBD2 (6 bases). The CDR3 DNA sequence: TGTGCCAGCAGTCCCCTCGTGGGGAGGTGGGAGCAGTACTTC. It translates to CASSPLVGRWEQYF.